The entry below gives a single T cell receptor beta chain sequence along with its context. These data belong to a study of CD8 T cells in Susac syndrome. Reverse transcription used roughly 0.5 to 1 ug RNA and random hexamers. MiXCR, run by TCRdb on the immunoSEQ multiplex PCR reads, gives a single entry per CDR3 protein. Altogether fewer than 350,000 distinct CDR3 sequences are present, roughly 85% being singletons, with the ten largest covering 0.21%. The CD8+ and CD4+ T cells were isolated magnetically using a negative isolation approach, whereas the TEMRA cells were enriched by FACS. Germline V CDR1 and CDR2: SGHDT, YYEEEE. The length of the CDR3 is 12 residues. The V segment lost 4 bases and the J segment 9 bases; nucleotides outside the gene matches: 4.

This chain connects TRBV5-6 to TRBJ2-4; 7 nucleotides align to TRBD2. The sample consisted of CD8+ T cells from PBMCs. The source of this sequence is a human donor with multiple sclerosis. CDR3 in amino acids: CASSLGGGIQYF. The CDR3 DNA reads TGTGCCAGCAGCCTGGGCGGGGGCATTCAGTACTTC.